This TCR beta chain emerged from a study of cytomegalovirus exposure and HLA in healthy donors. Primers included in the PCR were 60 Vbeta and 13 Jbeta primers. Libraries were prepared by immunoSEQ multiplex PCR; TCRdb keeps only in-frame clonotypes and omits some of them. In the table there are 110,000 to 150,000 clones, 65% to 80% of which are singletons. This CDR3 spans 20 amino acids. After removal of 5 bases from V and 2 bases from J, the junction contained 23 bases not matched to a gene. The V gene's germline CDR1 is LNHDA and CDR2 SQIVND (reference sequence). The sequencing sample was made of PBMCs. The chain is built from TRBV19 and TRBJ2-7; TRBD1 matches 8 bases. The clonotype was recovered from a woman aged 35 to 49 in good health and CMV-seronegative. CDR3 residues: CASSANPGQDFIFRPYEQYF. For the CDR3, the DNA is TGTGCCAGTAGTGCGAACCCGGGACAGGATTTTATATTTAGACCCTACGAGCAGTACTTC.